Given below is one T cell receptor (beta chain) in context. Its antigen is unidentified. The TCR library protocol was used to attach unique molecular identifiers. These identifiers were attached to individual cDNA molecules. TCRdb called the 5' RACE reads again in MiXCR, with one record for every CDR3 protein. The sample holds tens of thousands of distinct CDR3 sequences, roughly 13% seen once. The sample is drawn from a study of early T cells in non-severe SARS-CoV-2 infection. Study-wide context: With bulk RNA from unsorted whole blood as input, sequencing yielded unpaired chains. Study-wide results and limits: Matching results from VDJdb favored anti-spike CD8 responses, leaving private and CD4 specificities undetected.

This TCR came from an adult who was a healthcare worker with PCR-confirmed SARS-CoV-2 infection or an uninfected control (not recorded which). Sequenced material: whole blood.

The CDR3 DNA reads TGTGCCAGCTCGCCTATAGGGGGGACGGATACGCAGTATTTT. Translated: CASSPIGGTDTQYF. The V gene is TRBV18, the J gene TRBJ2-3; D tentatively fits TRBD1 or TRBD2 (6 bases each). The CDR3 is 14 residues long. The germline CDR1 and CDR2 sequences are KGHSH and LQKENI. Trimming removed 6 bases at V and 6 bases at J, with 16 bases between.